This T cell receptor (beta chain) originates from a study of cytomegalovirus exposure and HLA in healthy donors. A note on this clone: Its antigen is unknown.

General study results and limits: Accounts indicate the classifier identified cytomegalovirus status with strong specificity and sensitivity. Within the 120 or so validation repertoires, first-cohort TCR clusters tended to co-occur, according to a later analysis.

Germline loops: CDR1 MDHEN, CDR2 SYDVKM. This CDR3 is 17 amino acids long. V was clipped by 2 bases and J by 2 bases; unmatched bases: 6. Generated by immunoSEQ multiplex PCR, the TCRdb table keeps only in-frame clones and is missing some. The sample carries about 180,000 clones, roughly 86% recorded once. This rearrangement joins TRBV28 to TRBJ1-5, with TRBD1 matching 10 bases. The source of this sequence is a man aged 18 to 29 in good health and CMV-seropositive. Material: PBMCs. CDR3 coding DNA: TGTGCCAGCAGTTTAGGTCCCGGGACAGGGGGCAATCAGCCCCAGCATTTT. Translating gives CASSLGPGTGGNQPQHF. Full variable domain (outside the CDR3, taken from reference TRBV28 and TRBJ1-5): DVKVTQSSRYLVKRTGEKVFLECVQDMDHENMFWYRQDPGLGLRLIYFSYDVKMKEKGDIPEGYSVSREKKERFSLILESASTNQTSMYLCASSLGPGTGGNQPQHFGDGTRLSIL.